The sequence of this TCR beta chain was determined in a study of shared clonotypes between healthy human individuals. Study findings and constraints: Memory subsets generally showed lower estimated richness than naive subsets.

It was into CD45RA+ naive and CD45RA-negative memory subsets that the CD4+ cells were split. The CDR3 is 14 amino acids. The germline CDR1 and CDR2 sequences are MNHNS and SASEGT. V was pared by 8 bases and J by 3 bases, with 14 bases between. Under the authors' procedure: There were no quality scores in the junction-only immunoSEQ sequences, so filtering differed. The table came from immunoSEQ multiplex PCR; TCRdb's copy has only in-frame clones and leaves some out. V and J calls plus clone size are reproduced from that table; the DNA served to infer D and trimming. The repertoire includes about 1,500,000 clones, roughly 96% of them detected once, and approximately 1.1% sits in the top ten. A note on this clone: Its antigen is unidentified.

The V and J genes are TRBV6-1 and TRBJ1-5; no firm D call. This TCR came from a young man in good health. The sample consisted of naive CD4+ T cells sorted from blood. Subset defined: CD45RA+ positively selected. The CDR3 protein is CASVQLSHNQPQHF. DNA of the CDR3: TGTGCCAGCGTACAGCTTAGCCACAATCAGCCCCAGCATTTT.